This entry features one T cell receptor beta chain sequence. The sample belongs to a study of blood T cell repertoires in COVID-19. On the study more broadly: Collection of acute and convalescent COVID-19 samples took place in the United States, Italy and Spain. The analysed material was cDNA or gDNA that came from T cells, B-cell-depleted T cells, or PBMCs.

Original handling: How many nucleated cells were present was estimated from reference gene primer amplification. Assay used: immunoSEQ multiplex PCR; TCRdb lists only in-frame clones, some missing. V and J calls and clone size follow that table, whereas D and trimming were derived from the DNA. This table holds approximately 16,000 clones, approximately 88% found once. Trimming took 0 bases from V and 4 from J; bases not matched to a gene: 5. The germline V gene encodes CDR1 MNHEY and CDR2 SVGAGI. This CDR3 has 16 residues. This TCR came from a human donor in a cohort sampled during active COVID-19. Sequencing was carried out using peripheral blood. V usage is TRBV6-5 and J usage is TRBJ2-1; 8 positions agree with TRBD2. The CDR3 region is CASSYSAGGFYNEQFF. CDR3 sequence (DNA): TGTGCCAGCAGTTACTCGGCGGGGGGCTTTTACAATGAGCAGTTCTTC.